These 4 T cell receptor beta chains share one sample of origin, sequenced in a study of cytomegalovirus exposure and HLA in healthy donors. Researchers ran the PCR with 60 Vbeta and 13 Jbeta primers. Profiled with immunoSEQ multiplex PCR; TCRdb holds only in-frame clones, not every one. Among 150,000 to 200,000 clones listed, about 13% were seen once. Sequenced input: PBMCs. The receptor set was obtained from a man aged 50 or older in good health and CMV-seropositive.

V and J are TRBV19 and TRBJ1-1; D unresolved. V lost 4 bases, J lost 2 bases, and 8 bases lay in between. The germline V gene has CDR1 LNHDA and CDR2 SQIVND (reference sequence). The CDR3 runs to 13 residues. The DNA for the CDR3 is TGTGCCAGTAGTACTCGGAGAAACACTGAAGCTTTCTTT. Translating gives CASSTRRNTEAFF.

The chain links TRBV5-6 to TRBJ2-5; possible D gene TRBD1, 6 bases. CDR1 is SGHDT, CDR2 YYEEEE, per germline. Trimming stripped 4 bases from V and 4 bases from J, with 14 bases between. The CDR3 runs to 14 residues. DNA for the CDR3: TGTGCCAGCAGCCAAACAGGGAAGGGAGAGACCCAGTACTTC. Protein: CASSQTGKGETQYF.

CDR3 loop: CASSLESGGLETQYF. For the CDR3, the DNA is TGTGCCAGCAGCTTAGAGAGCGGGGGGTTGGAGACCCAGTACTTC. The chain joins TRBV7-2 to TRBJ2-5; the match to TRBD2 covers 9 bases. V was clipped by 1 base and J by 5 bases; unmatched bases: 5. This CDR3 region has 15 residues. Germline V gives CDR1 SGHTA, CDR2 FQGNSA.

The chain carries TRBV14 and TRBJ2-7; 10 positions match TRBD1. The CDR3 spans 15 residues. J gave up 4 bases and V 2 bases, and 5 bases lay outside the gene matches. Germline CDR1 reads SGHDN; CDR2 reads FVKESK. The CDR3 here is CASSQPGTGEYEQYV. The DNA of the CDR3 is TGTGCCAGCAGCCAACCCGGGACAGGGGAGTACGAGCAGTACGTC.